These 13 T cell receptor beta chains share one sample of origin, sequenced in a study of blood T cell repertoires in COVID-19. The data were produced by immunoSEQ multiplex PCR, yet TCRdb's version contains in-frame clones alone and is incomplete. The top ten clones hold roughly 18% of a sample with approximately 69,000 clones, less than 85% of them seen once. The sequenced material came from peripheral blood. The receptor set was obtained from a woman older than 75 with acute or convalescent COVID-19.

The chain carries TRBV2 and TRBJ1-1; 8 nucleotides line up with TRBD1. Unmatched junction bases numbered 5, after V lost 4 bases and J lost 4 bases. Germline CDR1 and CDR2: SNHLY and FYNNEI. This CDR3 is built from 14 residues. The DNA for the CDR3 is TGTGCCAGCAGTGGTCACAGGGGGGGCACTGAAGCTTTCTTT. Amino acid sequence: CASSGHRGGTEAFF.

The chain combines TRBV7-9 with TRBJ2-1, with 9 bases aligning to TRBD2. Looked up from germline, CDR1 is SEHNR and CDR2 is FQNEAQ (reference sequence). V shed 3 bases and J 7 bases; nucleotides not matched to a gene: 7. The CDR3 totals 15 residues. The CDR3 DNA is TGTGCCAGCAGCTTTACTCTAGCGGGGAGAAATGAGCAGTTCTTC. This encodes CASSFTLAGRNEQFF.

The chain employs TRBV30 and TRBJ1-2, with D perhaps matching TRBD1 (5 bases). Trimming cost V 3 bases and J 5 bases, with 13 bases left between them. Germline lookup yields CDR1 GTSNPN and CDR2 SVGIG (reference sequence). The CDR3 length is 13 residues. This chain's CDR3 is CAWRLTGDYGYTF. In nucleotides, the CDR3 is TGTGCCTGGAGACTGACGGGGGATTATGGCTACACCTTC.

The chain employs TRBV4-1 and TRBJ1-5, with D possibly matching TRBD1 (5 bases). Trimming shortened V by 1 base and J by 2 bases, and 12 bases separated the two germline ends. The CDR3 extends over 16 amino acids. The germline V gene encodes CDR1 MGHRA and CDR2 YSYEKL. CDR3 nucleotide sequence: TGCGCCAGCAGCCAAGGGGACGGGGGGGGCAATCAGCCCCAGCATTTT. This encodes CASSQGDGGGNQPQHF.

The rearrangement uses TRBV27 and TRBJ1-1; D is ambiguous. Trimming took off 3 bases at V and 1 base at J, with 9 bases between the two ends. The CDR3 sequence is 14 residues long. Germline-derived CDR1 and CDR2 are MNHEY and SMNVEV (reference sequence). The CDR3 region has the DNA TGTGCCAGCAGTTTCTCCGGGAGGAACACTGAAGCTTTCTTT. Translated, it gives CASSFSGRNTEAFF.

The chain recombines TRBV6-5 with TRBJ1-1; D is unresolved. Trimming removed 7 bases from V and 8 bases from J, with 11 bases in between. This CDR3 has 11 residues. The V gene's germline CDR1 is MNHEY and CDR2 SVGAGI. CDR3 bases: TGTGCCAGCAAATCCTCGGGGGAAGCTTTCTTT. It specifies CASKSSGEAFF.

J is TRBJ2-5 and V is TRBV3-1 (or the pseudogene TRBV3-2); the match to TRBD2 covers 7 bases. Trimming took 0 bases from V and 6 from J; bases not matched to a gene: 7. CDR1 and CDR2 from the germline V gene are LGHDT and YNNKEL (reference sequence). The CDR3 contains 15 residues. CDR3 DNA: TGTGCCAGCAGCCAAGATGTGACTAGCAGTCAGACCCAGTACTTC. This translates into CASSQDVTSSQTQYF.

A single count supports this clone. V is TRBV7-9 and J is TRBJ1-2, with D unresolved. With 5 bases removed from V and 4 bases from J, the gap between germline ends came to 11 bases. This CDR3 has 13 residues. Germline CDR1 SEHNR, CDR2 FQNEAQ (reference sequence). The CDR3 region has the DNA TGTGCCAGCAGCCCGAGGCTGCTCTATGGCTACACCTTC. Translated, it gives CASSPRLLYGYTF.

CDR3 protein: CASSIVTAGKGYTF. Here the CDR3 DNA reads TGTGCCAGTAGTATTGTGACGGCGGGGAAGGGCTACACCTTC. The rearrangement uses TRBV19 and TRBJ1-2; D unclear. The germline V gene encodes CDR1 LNHDA and CDR2 SQIVND (reference sequence). Trimming stripped 3 bases from V and 8 bases from J, with 16 bases between. CDR3 length: 14 residues.

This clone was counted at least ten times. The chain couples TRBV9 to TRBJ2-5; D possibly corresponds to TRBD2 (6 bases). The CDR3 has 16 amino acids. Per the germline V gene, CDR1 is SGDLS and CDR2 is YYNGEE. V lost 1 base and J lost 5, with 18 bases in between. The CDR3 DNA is TGTGCCAGCAGCGTACTTGCCGGGACGGGGGTGGAGACCCAGTACTTC. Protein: CASSVLAGTGVETQYF.

CDR3 DNA sequence: TGTGCCAGCAGCTACACAGGACAGAGAACCTCACCCCTCCACTTT. Translated: CASSYTGQRTSPLHF. V usage is TRBV5-6 and J usage is TRBJ1-6; possible D gene TRBD1, 6 bases. This CDR3 is 15 amino acids long. In germline, CDR1 is SGHDT, CDR2 YYEEEE. Trimming removed 3 bases at V and 10 bases at J, with 17 bases between.

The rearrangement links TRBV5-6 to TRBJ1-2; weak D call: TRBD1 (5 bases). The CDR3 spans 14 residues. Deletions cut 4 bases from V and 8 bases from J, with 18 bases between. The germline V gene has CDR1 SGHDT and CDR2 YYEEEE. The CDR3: CASSRFSGRGGYTF. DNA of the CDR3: TGTGCCAGCAGCCGGTTTTCAGGCCGGGGGGGCTACACCTTC.

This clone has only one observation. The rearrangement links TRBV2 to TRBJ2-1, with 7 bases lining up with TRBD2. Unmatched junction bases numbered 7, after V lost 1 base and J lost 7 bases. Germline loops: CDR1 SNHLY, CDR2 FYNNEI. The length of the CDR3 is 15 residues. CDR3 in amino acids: CASSEGTREGNEQFF. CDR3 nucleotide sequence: TGTGCCAGCAGTGAAGGGACTAGGGAGGGGAATGAGCAGTTCTTC.